This T cell receptor beta chain was identified during a study of T cell responses to AZD1222 COVID-19 vaccine (dated by TCRdb to the early 2020s). Study-wide context: Because spike-specific TCR depth and breadth did not differ between the two schedules, AZD1222 recipients who got a second dose at roughly 4 weeks were pooled with those who got a second dose at roughly 12 weeks. A total of under 250 trial participants underwent TCR sequencing, of whom nearly 210 had received two doses of AZD1222 and around 25 had received two doses of the MenACWY control vaccine. Trial participants were enrolled into age subgroups of 18-55, 56-69 and 70-plus years, which contained approximately 150, 28 and 58 TCR-sequenced participants, respectively. What the authors observed across the whole study: Participants were mostly white British, with more females than males. The authors suggested clonal diversity may have been underestimated. Because no day 14 peak-response samples were available, the repertoires could be characterized only after the peak T cell response. The vaccine-associated CD4 TCRs covered the entire spike protein, and the dominant responses fell in regions 160-218 and 743-854. After two AZD1222 doses, spike-specific TCR breadth and depth were significantly higher than at day 0 and than in MenACWY recipients. Conclusions about previously exposed vaccinees are limited because only five to seven AZD1222 recipients were SARS-CoV-2 seropositive at baseline. Reportedly, almost half of the unique spike-specific TCRs recognized epitopes lying outside the regions that are mutated in the B.1.351 and B.1.1.7 variants. The 56-69-year group was small, and its depth increase did not reach significance, likely because of low power.

The CDR3 regions of human TCRbeta chains were subjected to immunosequencing. Processing in the source paper ran as follows. TCRs in the repertoires were matched against a reference library of SARS-CoV-2-specific TCRs that had been generated with the MIRA antigen-specificity platform. Breadth meant the fraction of unique TCRs that were SARS-CoV-2-associated, whereas depth meant the fraction of total T cells that were SARS-CoV-2-associated. Using the MIRA data, each spike-specific TCR was assigned both to the spike region to which the TCR was reactive and to a CD4 or CD8 class. Log10-transformed breadth and depth values were compared by one-way ANOVA with Sidak's multiple comparisons tests. Not all clones reach the TCRdb copy of this immuneACCESS table, which keeps in-frame sequences only. Checked studies attribute under half of the gap to unresolved V genes and leave the rest unexplained. Clonal size and the V and J genes are those of that table, whereas D and trimming came from the DNA. For this sample the table gives 85,000 to 110,000 clones, of which roughly nine tenths were detected only once. Together, the top ten hold 45% of the sample.

According to the germline V gene (reference sequence), CDR1 reads SEHNR and CDR2 reads FQNEAQ. The CDR3 starts with the cysteine, ends with the phenylalanine, and has 13 residues. Of all the DNA, just the CDR3 is kept, 39 bases in frame from base 1. V loses 1 base, J loses 4 bases, and the germline ends lie 7 bases apart. Notes on this clone: The specificity of this receptor is unknown. Base-call qualities are not available, and no considerably larger clone is one nucleotide away.

Taken with the paper, the label for time point translates to: baseline before first vaccination. The vaccinee samples were drawn from two UK trials, COV001 and COV002, one of which was a single-blind randomized controlled phase 2/3 trial testing AZD1222 (ChAdOx1 nCoV-19) in healthy adults. Trial participant PBMC samples were collected at day 0 and day 28 after the second dose for TCRbeta chain sequencing. This clonotype was sampled from an adult in good health. The rearranged chain carries TRBV7-9 and TRBJ1-2; there is no confident call for the D gene. The sequences come from peripheral blood, collected on day 0 of AZD1222 vaccination. At the DNA level, the sequence is TGTGCCAGCAGCTTAGACACATCCTATGGCTACACCTTC. Translated, this gives CASSLDTSYGYTF.